This T cell receptor (beta chain) was sequenced during a study of shared clonotypes between healthy human individuals. The wider study: A couple of female and three male donors aged 18 to 49 were enrolled.

Sorted-subset replicate PCRs used roughly 220 ng DNA, some 33,000 T cell genomes. The assay was immunoSEQ multiplex PCR, and TCRdb's table has in-frame clones only and misses some. The repertoire consists of over 400,000 clones, with approximately 95% occurring once and the leading ten covering around 0.066%. The CDR3 spans 14 residues. Per germline, CDR1 LNHNV and CDR2 YYDKDF (reference sequence). V gave up 6 bases and J gave up 1 base; unmatched junction bases: 2. The authors divided CD4+ cells into CD45RA+ naive and CD45RA-negative memory subsets. The chain uses TRBV15 and TRBJ2-1, with TRBD2 identical over 8 bases. The TCR comes from a woman aged 25 to 39 in good health. The sample was naive CD4+ T cells sorted from blood. Subset specified: CD45RA+ positively selected. The DNA for the CDR3 is TGTGCCACCAGTCCTAGCGGGTCCTACAATGAGCAGTTCTTC. This codes for CATSPSGSYNEQFF.